The sample holds a few counts of the clone carrying this TCR beta chain. In germline, CDR1 is MGHRA, CDR2 YSYEKL. The CDR3 consists of 12 residues. This record belongs to a study of blood T cells in healthy people across ages. Through a sample-barcoded 5' primer and a J-beta primer mix, a second PCR was run for roughly 6 to 11 cycles. One entry per CDR3 protein results from TCRdb running MiXCR on the 5' RACE reads. The sample contains 710,000 or so distinct CDR3 sequences, 22% of which appear only once. The chain recombines TRBV4-1 with TRBJ2-5; D gene uncertain. Judging by the DNA end, TRBJ2-1 fits better; the J call may be wrong. The receptor was derived from a man between 65 and 85 years old in good health. Sequenced material: blood. The CDR3 region is CASSKTGEEQFF. CDR3 coding DNA: TGCGCCAGCAGCAAGACCGGAGAAGAGCAGTTCTTC.